The 5 T cell receptor beta chains in this list originate from one sample, sequenced in a study of Graves' ophthalmopathy and Graves' hyperthyroidism. Amplifying from RNA transcripts, the study obtained TCR beta CDR3 regions. The first-round RT-PCR employed HTBI primers together with the Qiagen OneStep RT-PCR kit. A multiplex PCR was then performed as the second round. TCRdb fed the multiplex PCR reads into MiXCR, producing one record per CDR3 protein. The repertoire consists of about 390,000 distinct CDR3 sequences, with roughly 17% occurring once and the leading ten covering 2.4%. Material: peripheral blood. The receptors were sampled from an adult woman with stable Graves' hyperthyroidism.

This clonotype has ten or more counts. This chain joins TRBV18 and TRBJ2-7; D might be TRBD1 (6 bases). Germline V gene lookup returns CDR1 KGHSH and CDR2 LQKENI. This CDR3 is 13 amino acids long. Between the trimmed V and J ends, which lost 5 bases and 5 bases, there was a span of 13 bases. The CDR3 loop reads CASSEGEGDEQYF. In DNA form, the CDR3 reads TGTGCCAGCTCAGAGGGAGAGGGGGACGAGCAGTACTTC. The full variable domain, completed using reference TRBV18 and TRBJ2-7, is NAGVMQNPRHLVRRRGQEARLRCSPMKGHSHVYWYRQLPEEGLKFMVYLQKENIIDESGMPKERFSAEFPKEGPSILRIQQVVRGDSAAYFCASSEGEGDEQYFGPGTRLTVT.

This clonotype was counted ten times or more. J is TRBJ1-2 and V is TRBV5-1; D might be TRBD1 (6 bases). Trimming shortened V by 7 bases and J by 6 bases, and 16 bases separated the two germline ends. Looked up from germline, CDR1 is SGHRS and CDR2 is YFSETQ. CDR3 length: 13 residues. This chain's CDR3 is CASRQAERDGYTF. CDR3 in DNA: TGCGCCAGCCGACAGGCGGAGAGGGATGGCTACACCTTC.

This clonotype was seen once. One end of the junction fails to match germline, which may point to a read error. This rearrangement joins TRBV11-2 to TRBJ2-7; the D is unclear. The germline V gene encodes CDR1 SGHAT and CDR2 FQNNGV. CDR3 size: 11 residues. In DNA form, the CDR3 reads TGTGCCAGCAGCTTAGCGACCGAGCAGTGCTTC. Residues: CASSLATEQCF. The variable domain in full, with the rest retrieved from reference TRBV11-2 and TRBJ2-7, is EAGVAQSPRYKIIEKRQSVAFWCNPISGHATLYWYQQILGQGPKLLIQFQNNGVVDDSQLPKDRFSAERLKGVDSTLKIQPAKLEDSAVYLCASSLATEQCFGPGTRLTVT.

This clonotype occurred many times. The rearrangement joins TRBV5-1 to TRBJ2-7; D remains unclear. Germline loops: CDR1 SGHRS, CDR2 YFSETQ. The CDR3 has 14 residues. V lost 0 bases and J lost 4, with 11 bases in between. CDR3 bases: TGCGCCAGCAGCTTGGCCTCGGCAGAATACGAGCAGTACTTC. Translated: CASSLASAEYEQYF.

The chain recombines TRBV10-3 with TRBJ1-1, with D uncertain. The ends were cut back, 6 bases at V and 7 bases at J, with 12 bases in the middle. Germline values: CDR1 ENHRY, CDR2 SYGVKD. This CDR3 is built from 12 residues. CDR3 nucleotides: TGTGCCATCAGAAACCCGGACGGTGAAGCTTTCTTT. This gives the protein CAIRNPDGEAFF.